Listed below are T cell receptor beta chains from one sample, sequenced in a study of T cells in Graves' hyperthyroidism and ophthalmopathy. TCRdb fed the multiplex PCR reads into MiXCR, producing one record per CDR3 protein. In the table there are about 500,000 distinct CDR3 sequences, approximately 16% of which are singletons. The sequencing sample was made of blood. The receptors originated from a woman in her twenties or thirties with Graves' ophthalmopathy. Both conserved end residues are part of each CDR3. Fields, in order: V gene, J gene, CDR3 protein.

v_gene: TRBV6-1; j_gene: TRBJ2-5; CDR3aa: CASSVRDRASETQYF
v_gene: TRBV4-2; j_gene: TRBJ2-3; CDR3aa: CASSQATTTGTDTQYF
v_gene: TRBV19; j_gene: TRBJ2-3; CDR3aa: CASSPFQQGADTQYF
v_gene: TRBV28; j_gene: TRBJ2-1; CDR3aa: CASSQGTVYNEQFF
v_gene: TRBV13; j_gene: TRBJ2-1; CDR3aa: CASSLGLADSYNEQFF
v_gene: TRBV27; j_gene: TRBJ2-1; CDR3aa: CASSLGARDNEQFF
v_gene: TRBV28; j_gene: TRBJ2-7; CDR3aa: CASLAGSSYEQYF
v_gene: TRBV16; j_gene: TRBJ2-1; CDR3aa: CASSQSFWDRQANRENNEQFF
v_gene: TRBV12-3/TRBV12-4; j_gene: TRBJ2-7; CDR3aa: CASSLGDWSEQYF
v_gene: TRBV5-1; j_gene: TRBJ2-7; CDR3aa: CASSFIAGGDTYEQYF
v_gene: TRBV15; j_gene: TRBJ2-1; CDR3aa: CATSRLGTSGYNEQFF
v_gene: TRBV24-1; j_gene: TRBJ1-2; CDR3aa: CATSDLDSNYGYTF
v_gene: TRBV12-3/TRBV12-4; j_gene: TRBJ2-4; CDR3aa: CASSPASGQAKNIQYF
v_gene: TRBV6-1; j_gene: TRBJ1-3; CDR3aa: CASRQGPLSGNTIYF
v_gene: TRBV11-2; j_gene: TRBJ2-1; CDR3aa: CASSLVQKQFF
v_gene: TRBV16; j_gene: TRBJ1-1; CDR3aa: CASSQSVTHTEAFF
v_gene: TRBV24-1; j_gene: TRBJ2-1; CDR3aa: CATSPNYNEQFF
v_gene: TRBV28; j_gene: TRBJ1-1; CDR3aa: CASSLWAGDTEAFF
v_gene: TRBV7-2; j_gene: TRBJ2-4; CDR3aa: CASSRYRELKNIQYF
v_gene: TRBV4-1; j_gene: TRBJ2-3; CDR3aa: CASGRGSAADTQYF
v_gene: TRBV5-1; j_gene: TRBJ2-1; CDR3aa: CASSFEAGINEQFF
v_gene: TRBV7-2; j_gene: TRBJ2-7; CDR3aa: CASSRPGTSYEQYF
v_gene: TRBV7-7; j_gene: TRBJ2-3; CDR3aa: CASSLGLTSTDTQYF
v_gene: TRBV20-1; j_gene: TRBJ2-7; CDR3aa: CSAKLLRDGLYYEQYF
v_gene: TRBV29-1; j_gene: TRBJ2-5; CDR3aa: CSAVPGLETQYF
v_gene: TRBV6-2/TRBV6-3; j_gene: TRBJ1-2; CDR3aa: CASSEDRNFYGYTF
v_gene: TRBV12-3/TRBV12-4; j_gene: TRBJ2-3; CDR3aa: CASSLNVASTDTQYF
v_gene: TRBV19; j_gene: TRBJ1-6; CDR3aa: CASRDMLNSPLHF
v_gene: TRBV3-1; j_gene: TRBJ2-4; CDR3aa: CASSQDFSGIAKNIQYF
v_gene: TRBV7-2; j_gene: TRBJ1-3; CDR3aa: CASSLSKRNTIYF
v_gene: TRBV7-2; j_gene: TRBJ2-1; CDR3aa: CASSLAGTSANEQFF
v_gene: TRBV5-4; j_gene: TRBJ2-4; CDR3aa: CASSGPGGSIQYF
v_gene: TRBV20-1; j_gene: TRBJ2-7; CDR3aa: CSARSRVGGPSSYEQYF
v_gene: TRBV30; j_gene: TRBJ1-2; CDR3aa: CAWSVSPTGSGYGYTF
v_gene: TRBV5-5; j_gene: TRBJ2-5; CDR3aa: CASSRRWGETQYF
v_gene: TRBV7-3; j_gene: TRBJ2-2; CDR3aa: CASSLIPGGDSGELFF
v_gene: TRBV4-2; j_gene: TRBJ2-2; CDR3aa: CASSQVDSATNTGELFF
v_gene: TRBV18; j_gene: TRBJ2-1; CDR3aa: CASSPRLAGGPNEQFF
v_gene: TRBV18; j_gene: TRBJ1-2; CDR3aa: CASSTTDNYGYTF
v_gene: TRBV7-6; j_gene: TRBJ2-7; CDR3aa: CASSSDRAREQYF
v_gene: TRBV28; j_gene: TRBJ2-3; CDR3aa: CASSFDGITDTQYF
v_gene: TRBV15; j_gene: TRBJ1-2; CDR3aa: CATSRAPDGYTF
v_gene: TRBV7-6; j_gene: TRBJ2-1; CDR3aa: CASSLGTNSLNEQFF
v_gene: TRBV7-2; j_gene: TRBJ2-5; CDR3aa: CASSGPGLAGEYQETQYF
v_gene: TRBV6-4; j_gene: TRBJ1-1; CDR3aa: CASSDSAGGTEAFF
v_gene: TRBV7-9; j_gene: TRBJ2-2; CDR3aa: CASSLDWGTSATGELFF
v_gene: TRBV5-8; j_gene: TRBJ1-4; CDR3aa: CASLQVVGEKLFF
v_gene: TRBV11-2; j_gene: TRBJ2-7; CDR3aa: CASSLAREAEQYF
v_gene: TRBV7-3; j_gene: TRBJ2-1; CDR3aa: CASSLRGTHSYNEQFF
v_gene: TRBV7-2; j_gene: TRBJ2-7; CDR3aa: CASSRWDREVDEQYF
v_gene: TRBV7-2; j_gene: TRBJ2-1; CDR3aa: CASTLRGLAPTSSYNEQFF
v_gene: TRBV20-1; j_gene: TRBJ2-1; CDR3aa: CSARGGGVGNEQFF
v_gene: TRBV5-4; j_gene: TRBJ2-5; CDR3aa: CASSLSTSGRARKTQYF
v_gene: TRBV9; j_gene: TRBJ2-2; CDR3aa: CASSVGTSGRAGELFF
v_gene: TRBV27; j_gene: TRBJ1-1; CDR3aa: CASSFRPFTDSYTEAFF
v_gene: TRBV5-6; j_gene: TRBJ2-3; CDR3aa: CASSFQTDTQYF
v_gene: TRBV7-9; j_gene: TRBJ2-5; CDR3aa: CASSLTVEETQYF
v_gene: TRBV19; j_gene: TRBJ1-3; CDR3aa: CASSLQGRAPGNTIYF
v_gene: TRBV5-5; j_gene: TRBJ1-2; CDR3aa: CASSSRQGWDGYTF